This T cell receptor (beta chain) derives from a study of cytomegalovirus exposure and HLA in healthy donors. Points from the study as a whole: The only immune exposure information that was available was CMV serostatus. Despite most TCR sequences being rare, some public TCRs occurred in many donors. The majority of CMV-associated TCR beta chains were reported as apparently HLA-restricted in a later analysis.

60 Vbeta and 13 Jbeta primers were used in PCR. Profiled with immunoSEQ multiplex PCR; TCRdb holds only in-frame clones, not every one. This table holds fewer than 150,000 clones, 70% to 75% found once. Worth noting for this clone: Antigen specificity is unknown.

This CDR3 has 13 residues. The germline V and J ends were trimmed by 1 base and 16 bases, with 17 bases remaining between them. Germline V gene lookup returns CDR1 SGHTA and CDR2 FQGNSA. The receptor comes from a human donor in good health. The sample taken for sequencing was PBMCs. The chain carries TRBV7-2 and TRBJ2-1, with a tentative D call TRBD2 (6 bases). The CDR3 loop is CASSLGVGRGPFF. CDR3 bases: TGTGCCAGCAGCTTAGGAGTAGGGCGGGGACCCTTCTTC.